A selection of T cell receptor beta chains follows, all from one sample in a study of beta chain features in type 1 diabetes. Profiling relied on immunoSEQ multiplex PCR, and the TCRdb table lists in-frame clones only, not all of them. This sample has some 330,000 clones, with 9.5% to 11% found just once. Material: naive CD4+ T cells from blood. The receptors were sampled from a woman aged 25 to 39 in good health. The CDR3 runs from the conserved cysteine through the conserved F or W. Fields, in order: clone size, V gene, D gene, J gene, CDR3 protein, CDR3 DNA. A D gene is named only where the DNA matches it firmly. Part of the rows lack a size; the others show once, few, many or a class for expanded clones.

>NA|TRBV29-1|TRBD1|TRBJ2-2
CSVGDRDNTGELFF
TGCAGCGTCGGTGACAGGGACAACACCGGGGAGCTGTTTTTT
>NA|TRBV6-6|TRBD2|TRBJ2-7
CASSYLGLAGAQYF
TGTGCCAGCAGTTACTTGGGACTAGCGGGAGCCCAGTACTTC
>few|TRBV4-2|NA|TRBJ1-5
CASSPFTGDQPQHF
TGTGCCAGCAGCCCCTTTACAGGTGATCAGCCCCAGCATTTT
>NA|TRBV5-8|NA|TRBJ2-5
CASYGLILQETQYF
TGTGCCAGCTACGGACTCATCCTCCAAGAGACCCAGTACTTC
>few|TRBV5-1|TRBD2|TRBJ2-1
CASSLVGTSGQEQFF
TGCGCCAGCAGCTTGGTAGGGACTAGCGGCCAGGAGCAGTTCTTC
>few|TRBV18|NA|TRBJ2-1
CASSPLEDSAYNEQFF
TGTGCCAGCTCACCTCTGGAGGACAGTGCCTACAATGAGCAGTTCTTC
>few|TRBV29-1|NA|TRBJ1-1
CSVGTPLNTEAFF
TGCAGCGTGGGGACACCTCTGAACACTGAAGCTTTCTTT
>few|TRBV7-2|TRBD1|TRBJ1-1
CASSLEGGQGTEAFF
TGTGCCAGCAGCTTAGAGGGAGGACAGGGGACTGAAGCTTTCTTT
>NA|TRBV5-4|NA|TRBJ1-2
CASRPQGSYGYTF
TGTGCCAGCAGACCACAGGGTTCCTATGGCTACACCTTC
>NA|TRBV18|TRBD1|TRBJ1-2
CASSLGDSYGYTF
TGTGCCAGCTCACTTGGGGACAGCTATGGCTACACCTTC
>few|TRBV21-1|NA|TRBJ2-1
CASSKGRSRDRAHNEQFF
TGTGCCAGCAGCAAAGGGCGGTCCCGGGACAGGGCCCACAATGAGCAGTTCTTC
>few|TRBV18|TRBD1|TRBJ1-1
CASSPGTGGGSTEAFF
TGTGCCAGCTCCCCCGGGACAGGGGGCGGGAGCACTGAAGCTTTCTTT
>NA|TRBV6-5|TRBD2|TRBJ2-3
CASTLLAGSTDTQYF
TGTGCCAGCACCCTTCTAGCGGGTAGCACAGATACGCAGTATTTT